This paragraph reports one TCR beta chain. Its specificity is not known. PCR primers comprised 60 Vbeta and 13 Jbeta primers. Only in-frame clones appear in the TCRdb table, and some are missing; sequencing was by immunoSEQ multiplex PCR. The repertoire includes roughly 160,000 clones, 70% to 85% of them detected once, and roughly 1.9% sits in the top ten. The data were taken from a study of cytomegalovirus exposure and HLA in healthy donors. Study-wide results and caveats: Serostatus for CMV was the only available immune exposure information.

Healthy bone marrow donors made up the donor group. Germline CDR1 is SGHNT and CDR2 is YYREEE (reference sequence). V was trimmed by 6 bases and J by 0 bases, leaving 4 bases between them. The CDR3 has 13 residues. The sequence was collected from a middle-aged man in good health and CMV-seronegative. The V call is TRBV5-4, the J call TRBJ2-6, with D unresolved. Sequencing used PBMCs. CDR3 residues: CASTLSGANVLTF. The CDR3 DNA reads as TGTGCCAGCACCCTCTCTGGGGCCAACGTCCTGACTTTC. Full variable domain (rest looked up from reference TRBV5-4 and TRBJ2-6): ETGVTQSPTHLIKTRGQQVTLRCSSQSGHNTVSWYQQALGQGPQFIFQYYREEENGRGNFPPRFSGLQFPNYSSELNVNALELDDSALYLCASTLSGANVLTFGAGSRLTVL.